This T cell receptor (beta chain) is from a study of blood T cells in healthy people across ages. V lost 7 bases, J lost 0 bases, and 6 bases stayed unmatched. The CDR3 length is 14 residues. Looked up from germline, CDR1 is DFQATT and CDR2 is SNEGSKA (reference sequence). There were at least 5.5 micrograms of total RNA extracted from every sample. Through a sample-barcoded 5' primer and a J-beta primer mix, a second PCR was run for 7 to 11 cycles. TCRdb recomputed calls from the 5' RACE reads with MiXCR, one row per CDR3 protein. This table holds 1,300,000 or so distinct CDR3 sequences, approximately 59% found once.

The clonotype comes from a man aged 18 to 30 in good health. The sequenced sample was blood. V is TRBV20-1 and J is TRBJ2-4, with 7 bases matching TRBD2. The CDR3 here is CSVGGREAKNIQYF. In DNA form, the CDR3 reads TGCAGTGTCGGAGGGAGGGAAGCCAAAAACATTCAGTACTTC.